Presented here are 25 T cell receptor beta chains from one specimen sequenced in a study of OX40 agonist ivuxolimab in advanced cancers. Libraries were prepared by immunoSEQ multiplex PCR; TCRdb keeps only in-frame clonotypes and omits some of them. The sample shows 66,000 or so clones, around 87% of them seen only once. Specimen: CD4+ or CD8+ T cells sorted from blood, collected in a trial of the OX40 agonist ivuxolimab. The receptors here all came from an adult with an advanced solid tumor such as melanoma, head and neck, liver or kidney cancer.

The count of this clone is one. The V and J genes are TRBV7-8 and TRBJ1-5; D remains unclear. The CDR3 consists of 13 residues. CDR1 SGHVS and CDR2 FQNEAQ come from the germline V gene. V was pared by 0 bases and J by 3 bases, with 3 bases between. This CDR3 is CASSLANNQPQHF. The CDR3 coding sequence is TGTGCCAGCAGCTTAGCTAACAATCAGCCCCAGCATTTT.

The chain has TRBV28 and TRBJ1-5, with TRBD1 identical over 10 bases. Germline V gene data show CDR1 as MDHEN and CDR2 as SYDVKM. The CDR3 sequence is 15 residues long. V was clipped by 4 bases and J by 7 bases; unmatched bases: 7. CDR3 in amino acids: CASSSPGTGEQPQHF. The CDR3 DNA follows: TGTGCCAGCAGTTCCCCAGGGACAGGGGAACAGCCCCAGCATTTT. The full variable domain, in which reference TRBV28 and TRBJ1-5 provide the parts outside the CDR3, is DVKVTQSSRYLVKRTGEKVFLECVQDMDHENMFWYRQDPGLGLRLIYFSYDVKMKEKGDIPEGYSVSREKKERFSLILESASTNQTSMYLCASSSPGTGEQPQHFGDGTRLSIL.

This chain uses TRBV7-9 with TRBJ2-7; no reliable D call. The CDR3 is 12 residues long. Trimming stripped 5 bases from V and 7 bases from J, with 12 bases between. From germline, CDR1 is SEHNR and CDR2 FQNEAQ (reference sequence). The CDR3 bases are TGTGCCAGCAGCGCTAGTCTGGGGGAGCAGTACTTC. This encodes CASSASLGEQYF.

V is TRBV14 and J is TRBJ1-2; the D is unclear. V was pared by 1 base and J by 5 bases, with 11 bases between. Looked up from germline, CDR1 is SGHDN and CDR2 is FVKESK. The CDR3 length is 14 residues. The CDR3 sequence: CASSQGVGGYGYTF. CDR3 coding DNA: TGTGCCAGCAGCCAAGGGGTTGGCGGATATGGCTACACCTTC.

The V and J genes are TRBV7-8 and TRBJ2-1; 10 positions agree with TRBD2. Germline trimming cut 5 bases from V and 0 bases from J; bases unmatched to any gene: 13. CDR1 and CDR2 from the germline V gene are SGHVS and FQNEAQ. This CDR3 region has 19 residues. The chain's CDR3 is CASSLRGTSALSSYNEQFF. CDR3 nucleotides: TGTGCCAGCAGCCTCCGAGGGACTAGCGCCCTGAGCTCCTACAATGAGCAGTTCTTC.

The CDR3 protein is CASSEYRQGGNTIYF. CDR3 DNA sequence: TGTGCCAGCAGTGAATATAGACAGGGGGGAAACACCATATATTTT. V usage is TRBV25-1 and J usage is TRBJ1-3, with 8 positions matching TRBD1. This CDR3 comprises 15 residues. V shed 0 bases, J shed 4 bases, and the junction held 2 bases outside the gene matches. Per germline, CDR1 MGHDK and CDR2 SYGVNS. Full variable domain (rest looked up from reference TRBV25-1 and TRBJ1-3): EADIYQTPRYLVIGTGKKITLECSQTMGHDKMYWYQQDPGMELHLIHYSYGVNSTEKGDLSSESTVSRIRTEHFPLTLESARPSHTSQYLCASSEYRQGGNTIYFGEGSWLTVV.

This clone was seen a handful of times. The chain carries TRBV6-5 and TRBJ1-3; D remains ambiguous. Germline-derived CDR1 and CDR2 are MNHEY and SVGAGI. V shed 6 bases and J shed 4 bases, with 7 bases lying between them. The CDR3 is made up of 12 amino acids. The CDR3 is CASRSSGNTIYF. Here the CDR3 DNA reads TGTGCCAGCAGATCGTCGGGAAACACCATATATTTT.

V and J are TRBV6-5 and TRBJ2-7, with TRBD1 as a possible D gene (5 bases). Germline-derived CDR1 and CDR2 are MNHEY and SVGAGI. The length of the CDR3 is 14 residues. The V and J ends lost 0 bases and 7 bases respectively, with 13 bases between them. CDR3 bases: TGTGCCAGCAGTTACTCTGGGGCTCCTCGGGAGCAGTACTTC. Protein: CASSYSGAPREQYF.

The rearrangement joins TRBV19 to TRBJ2-7, with 7 bases fitting TRBD2. The CDR3 loop spans 16 amino acids. Germline lookup yields CDR1 LNHDA and CDR2 SQIVND (reference sequence). The junction had 10 bases not matched to a gene; V was cut back by 0 bases and J by 5 bases. This CDR3 reads CASSIDLGGRVDEQYF. DNA for the CDR3: TGTGCCAGTAGTATAGATTTAGGCGGGAGAGTCGACGAGCAGTACTTC.

This clone has just a few counts. The chain is built from TRBV2 and TRBJ1-1, with unresolved D. Germline V gives CDR1 SNHLY, CDR2 FYNNEI. The ends were cut back, 6 bases at V and 2 bases at J, with 16 bases in the middle. CDR3 length: 15 residues. The CDR3, as DNA: TGTGCCAGCAGACTTAATGTGGGCCCAAACACTGAAGCTTTCTTT. Translation gives CASRLNVGPNTEAFF.

The DNA of the CDR3 is TGTGCCAGCAGCCGGATACCGACAGGGAAGGATTCACCCCTCCACTTT. This sequence encodes CASSRIPTGKDSPLHF. The V call is TRBV28, the J call TRBJ1-6; TRBD1 aligns across 7 bases. Looked up from germline, CDR1 is MDHEN and CDR2 is SYDVKM. This CDR3 contains 16 residues. V lost 6 bases, J lost 8 bases, and 13 bases stayed unmatched. Based on the CDR3 plus reference TRBV28 and TRBJ1-6, the full variable domain is DVKVTQSSRYLVKRTGEKVFLECVQDMDHENMFWYRQDPGLGLRLIYFSYDVKMKEKGDIPEGYSVSREKKERFSLILESASTNQTSMYLCASSRIPTGKDSPLHFGNGTRLTVT.

This clone was seen more than once but under ten times. V and J are TRBV29-1 and TRBJ2-1; no reliable D call. The V and J ends lost 4 bases and 2 bases respectively, with 6 bases between them. This CDR3 comprises 12 residues. Germline assignment: CDR1 SQVTM and CDR2 ANQGSEA. CDR3 DNA sequence: TGCAGCGTTGGGCCTACCTACAATGAGCAGTTCTTC. It is translated as CSVGPTYNEQFF.

The chain combines TRBV10-1 with TRBJ2-1, with D possibly TRBD2 on 6 matching bases. The germline V gene encodes CDR1 WNHNN and CDR2 SYGVQD (reference sequence). The CDR3 extends over 11 amino acids. V was cut by 11 bases and J by 7 bases, with 12 bases left in between. CDR3 in DNA: TGCGCCTCCGGGGGACGTAATGAGCAGTTCTTC. Residues: CASGGRNEQFF.

The chain has TRBV27 and TRBJ1-4, with D perhaps matching TRBD1 (6 bases). With 5 bases removed from V and 0 bases from J, the gap between germline ends came to 13 bases. The CDR3 consists of 16 residues. CDR1 and CDR2 from the germline V gene are MNHEY and SMNVEV (reference sequence). The CDR3 loop reads CASSEQGISTNEKLFF. The CDR3 nucleotides are TGTGCCAGCAGTGAGCAGGGGATATCAACTAATGAAAAACTGTTTTTT. Full variable domain (rest looked up from reference TRBV27 and TRBJ1-4): EAQVTQNPRYLITVTGKKLTVTCSQNMNHEYMSWYRQDPGLGLRQIYYSMNVEVTDKGDVPEGYKVSRKEKRNFPLILESPSPNQTSLYFCASSEQGISTNEKLFFGSGTQLSVL.

The V call is TRBV4-3, the J call TRBJ2-7; 7 bases match TRBD1. Germline lookup yields CDR1 LGHNA and CDR2 YSLEER. V was clipped by 0 bases and J by 2 bases; unmatched bases: 1. CDR3 length: 14 amino acids. The CDR3 DNA is TGCGCCAGCAGCCAAGAGACAGGGCCCTACGAGCAGTACTTC. This gives the protein CASSQETGPYEQYF.

The chain recombines TRBV28 with TRBJ1-5, with TRBD1 matching 7 bases. Germline V gives CDR1 MDHEN, CDR2 SYDVKM. V was clipped by 2 bases and J by 6 bases; unmatched bases: 10. CDR3 length: 16 residues. For the CDR3, the DNA is TGTGCCAGCAGTTTACTACAGACAGGGAAGGGTCAGCCCCAGCATTTT. As protein: CASSLLQTGKGQPQHF.

V is TRBV9 and J is TRBJ2-5, with 11 bases fitting TRBD2. The ends lost 0 bases at V and 4 bases at J; junction bases unmatched: 5. Germline CDR1 SGDLS, CDR2 YYNGEE. CDR3 size: 16 residues. The CDR3 spells CASSVASTSGGETQYF. The CDR3 DNA follows: TGTGCCAGCAGCGTAGCCAGTACTAGCGGGGGAGAGACCCAGTACTTC.

The V and J genes are TRBV19 and TRBJ1-2; possible D gene TRBD1, 6 bases. Germline V gene data show CDR1 as LNHDA and CDR2 as SQIVND (reference sequence). This CDR3 has 17 amino acids. Deletions cut 7 bases from V and 4 bases from J, with 25 bases between. CDR3 sequence (DNA): TGTGCCAGTACCCCGACGGGGGCAAGGGATTCTTTCTATGGCTACACCTTC. It encodes CASTPTGARDSFYGYTF.

This chain links TRBV5-8 with TRBJ1-5; 9 positions agree with TRBD1. Per germline, CDR1 SGHTS and CDR2 YDEGEE. With 0 bases clipped from V and 4 bases from J, the junction kept 8 bases outside the gene matches. CDR3 length: 17 residues. The CDR3 loop reads CASSLGQGGNSNQPQHF. CDR3 sequence (DNA): TGTGCCAGCAGCTTGGGACAGGGGGGAAATTCAAATCAGCCCCAGCATTTT. The whole variable domain, filled in from reference TRBV5-8 and TRBJ1-5, reads EAGVTQSPTHLIKTRGQQATLRCSPISGHTSVYWYQQALGLGLQFLLWYDEGEERNRGNFPPRFSGRQFPNYSSELNVNALELEDSALYLCASSLGQGGNSNQPQHFGDGTRLSIL.

The CDR3 DNA reads TGTGCCAGCAGCCCGGGACAGGGGGACACAGATACGCAGTATTTT. Translation: CASSPGQGDTDTQYF. The chain recombines TRBV4-2 with TRBJ2-3; 11 nucleotides align to TRBD1. Germline loops: CDR1 LGHNA, CDR2 YNFKEQ. J gave up 2 bases and V 4 bases, and 2 bases lay outside the gene matches. This CDR3 region has 15 residues.

This sequence joins TRBV19 and TRBJ2-6; the D gene is possibly TRBD2 (6 bases). The CDR3 consists of 14 residues. The V end lost 7 bases, the J end lost 4 bases, and 11 bases lay between the germline ends. CDR1 and CDR2 from the germline V gene are LNHDA and SQIVND (reference sequence). As DNA, the CDR3 is TGTGCCAGTATCGGGGGAACCGGGGCCAACGTCCTGACTTTC. Translated, it gives CASIGGTGANVLTF.

The V gene is TRBV11-2, the J gene TRBJ2-2, with 8 nucleotides matching TRBD2. With V trimmed by 1 base and J by 3 bases, 4 bases remained unmatched. The CDR3 is made up of 16 amino acids. In germline, CDR1 is SGHAT, CDR2 FQNNGV. DNA of the CDR3: TGTGCCAGCAGCTTAGTAGCGGGGTCCGACACCGGGGAGCTGTTTTTT. Translating it yields CASSLVAGSDTGELFF.

The chain carries TRBV7-8 and TRBJ1-1, with 12 bases matching TRBD1. J was trimmed by 4 bases and V by 2 bases; bases with no gene match: 8. The CDR3 length is 17 residues. From germline, CDR1 is SGHVS and CDR2 FQNEAQ. In DNA, the CDR3 is TGTGCCAGCAGCTTACCGGGACAGGGGGCCTTGGTCACTGAAGCTTTCTTT. Residues: CASSLPGQGALVTEAFF.

The chain links TRBV28 to TRBJ2-5; 7 bases match TRBD2. Germline CDR1 reads MDHEN; CDR2 reads SYDVKM. The V and J ends lost 5 bases and 5 bases, in that order; junction bases with no gene match: 8. This CDR3 is built from 14 residues. The DNA of the CDR3 is TGTGCCAGCAGTAGGCAGGGAGGGGAGGAGACCCAGTACTTC. It is translated as CASSRQGGEETQYF.

The chain joins TRBV10-3 to TRBJ2-5, with D uncertain. The assigned J gene may be wrong: the sequence end matches TRBJ2-7 better. The CDR3 spans 15 residues. Germline V gene sequence: CDR1 ENHRY, CDR2 SYGVKD. CDR3 region: CAISDTSISSYEQYF. CDR3 sequence (DNA): TGTGCCATCAGTGATACGTCTATCAGCTCCTACGAGCAGTACTTC.